These 21 T cell receptor beta chains came from one sample sequenced in a study of T cell responses to AZD1222 COVID-19 vaccine. TCRdb keeps only in-frame clones here, not all; method: immunoSEQ multiplex PCR. The sample includes some 150,000 clones, about 86% seen only once; the top ten take about 5%. Sequencing was performed on peripheral blood, taken 28 days after the second AZD1222 dose. The receptors originated from an adult who received the AZD1222 COVID-19 vaccine.

CDR3 DNA: TGTGCCTGGAGTGTACCGGGACAGGGGGCGGCTCACGAGCAGTACTTC. As protein: CAWSVPGQGAAHEQYF. The chain has TRBV30 and TRBJ2-7, with 12 bases matching TRBD1. Germline-derived CDR1 and CDR2 are GTSNPN and SVGIG (reference sequence). The CDR3 runs to 16 residues. V was clipped by 0 bases and J by 5 bases; unmatched bases: 8.

V usage is TRBV18 and J usage is TRBJ2-3; D may be TRBD2 (6 bases). The CDR3 contains 13 residues. Germline V CDR1 and CDR2: KGHSH, LQKENI. Trimming pared 1 base from V and 8 bases from J, leaving 10 bases between. The CDR3: CASSPQGGATQYF. CDR3 coding DNA: TGTGCCAGCTCACCACAGGGAGGAGCTACGCAGTATTTT. Full variable domain (outside the CDR3, taken from reference TRBV18 and TRBJ2-3): NAGVMQNPRHLVRRRGQEARLRCSPMKGHSHVYWYRQLPEEGLKFMVYLQKENIIDESGMPKERFSAEFPKEGPSILRIQQVVRGDSAAYFCASSPQGGATQYFGPGTRLTVL.

V is TRBV7-2 and J is TRBJ2-2, with a weak D call TRBD1 (6 bases). Trimming took 2 bases from V and 3 from J, leaving 10 bases between them. The CDR3 loop spans 15 amino acids. Looked up from germline, CDR1 is SGHTA and CDR2 is FQGNSA. For the CDR3, the DNA is TGTGCCAGCAGCTTATACAGGGTTGACACCGGGGAGCTGTTTTTT. Translated, it gives CASSLYRVDTGELFF.

In regard to this clone: This specimen includes other DNA sequences encoding the same CDR3. The rearrangement uses TRBV6-5 and TRBJ2-5; D may match TRBD1 or TRBD2 (5 bases each). CDR3 size: 15 residues. Trimming shortened V by 0 bases and J by 3 bases, and 11 bases separated the two germline ends. Germline lookup yields CDR1 MNHEY and CDR2 SVGAGI. CDR3 in DNA: TGTGCCAGCAGTTACTCGGCCGGGACGGAAGAGACCCAGTACTTC. This codes for CASSYSAGTEETQYF.

This clone was counted between two and nine times. This chain connects TRBV9 to TRBJ1-3; 7 bases map to TRBD1. Germline CDR1 is SGDLS and CDR2 is YYNGEE. After removal of 2 bases from V and 7 bases from J, the junction contained 12 bases not matched to a gene. This CDR3 is 16 amino acids long. CDR3 amino acids: CASSVNPGQQENTIYF. The CDR3 DNA reads as TGTGCCAGCAGCGTCAACCCGGGACAGCAGGAGAACACCATATATTTT.

This clone was counted only a few times. The chain's CDR3 is CASSFTGGLAYGYTF. CDR3 DNA sequence: TGTGCCAGCAGCTTTACAGGGGGCCTGGCCTATGGCTACACCTTC. The rearrangement uses TRBV7-2 and TRBJ1-2, with 9 positions matching TRBD1. The germline gives CDR1 SGHTA, CDR2 FQGNSA. V was pared by 3 bases and J by 4 bases, with 6 bases of the junction left unmatched. The CDR3 consists of 15 residues.

The chain couples TRBV18 to TRBJ1-6; D is undetermined. CDR3 length equals 16 residues. The germline V gene encodes CDR1 KGHSH and CDR2 LQKENI. V lost 2 bases to trimming and J lost 3 bases, with 11 bases between them. CDR3 protein: CASSPIGEIYNSPLHF. CDR3 sequence (DNA): TGTGCCAGCTCACCAATCGGGGAAATCTATAATTCACCCCTCCACTTT.

V and J are TRBV7-2 and TRBJ2-1; D gene ambiguous. V was cut by 0 bases and J by 3 bases, with 9 bases left in between. The CDR3 has 15 amino acids. Germline V lookup: CDR1 SGHTA, CDR2 FQGNSA. In DNA form, the CDR3 reads TGTGCCAGCAGCTTAGCGGGGATACTCTACAATGAGCAGTTCTTC. The encoded protein is CASSLAGILYNEQFF.

The rearrangement joins TRBV6-5 to TRBJ2-7; D remains ambiguous. Germline V gives CDR1 MNHEY, CDR2 SVGAGI. Trimming left V 10 bases short and J 2 bases short, with 12 bases between. This CDR3 is 12 amino acids long. CDR3: CATAEFTYEQYF. DNA for the CDR3: TGTGCCACCGCAGAATTTACCTACGAGCAGTACTTC.

This clone was observed a handful of times. The rearrangement uses TRBV7-6 and TRBJ1-5; no firm D call. Germline V gene data show CDR1 as SGHVS and CDR2 as FNYEAQ. Trimming stripped 1 base from V and 3 bases from J, with 25 bases between. This CDR3 contains 20 residues. CDR3 sequence: CASSLEVVTWVTLLNQPQHF. The CDR3 DNA is TGTGCCAGCAGCTTAGAGGTAGTCACATGGGTTACGTTACTCAATCAGCCCCAGCATTTT.

J is TRBJ2-7 and V is TRBV6-5, with 7 bases aligning to TRBD1. The CDR3 loop spans 13 amino acids. The J segment lost 1 base and the V segment lost 7 bases, leaving 4 bases of the junction unmatched. The germline CDR1 and CDR2 sequences are MNHEY and SVGAGI. CDR3 residues: CASKGGASYEQYF. CDR3 nucleotide sequence: TGTGCCAGCAAAGGGGGCGCGTCCTACGAGCAGTACTTC.

The chain's CDR3 is CASSLAVPHEQYF. The CDR3 nucleotides read TGTGCCAGCAGCTTAGCGGTCCCCCACGAGCAGTACTTC. This chain uses TRBV7-6 with TRBJ2-7; D not certain. The V end was cut by 0 bases, the J end by 5 bases, with 8 bases between. This CDR3 has 13 amino acids. CDR1 and CDR2 (germline): SGHVS, FNYEAQ. The variable domain in full, completed from reference TRBV7-6 and TRBJ2-7, reads GAGVSQSPRYKVTKRGQDVALRCDPISGHVSLYWYRQALGQGPEFLTYFNYEAQQDKSGLPNDRFSAERPEGSISTLTIQRTEQRDSAMYRCASSLAVPHEQYFGPGTRLTVT.

V usage is TRBV4-2 and J usage is TRBJ1-5; D unresolved. The CDR3 sequence is 17 residues long. V dropped 3 bases and J dropped 0 bases, with 15 bases sitting between them. In germline, CDR1 is LGHNA, CDR2 YNFKEQ. In nucleotides, the CDR3 is TGTGCCAGCAGCCAGTCGGTGGGAGCCTATAGCAATCAGCCCCAGCATTTT. Translating it yields CASSQSVGAYSNQPQHF.

This clone was observed a single time. This chain links TRBV7-7 with TRBJ2-1; D may be TRBD2 (7 bases). The ends were cut back, 1 base at V and 9 bases at J, with 16 bases in the middle. This CDR3 comprises 15 residues. CDR1 is SSHAT, CDR2 FNYEAQ, per germline (reference sequence). CDR3 sequence: CASSLGGGAFREQFF. The CDR3 nucleotides are TGTGCCAGCAGCTTAGGAGGGGGGGCCTTCCGTGAGCAGTTCTTC.

The chain carries TRBV2 and TRBJ2-3, with D uncertain. The CDR3 covers 15 residues. V lost 6 bases, J lost 5 bases, and 18 bases lay in between. In germline, CDR1 is SNHLY, CDR2 FYNNEI. CDR3 residues: CASRPPWPAGDTQYF. In DNA form, the CDR3 reads TGTGCCAGCAGACCCCCCTGGCCTGCCGGAGATACGCAGTATTTT.

The chain joins TRBV20-1 to TRBJ2-4; a weak D match, TRBD1 (6 bases). The germline V gene encodes CDR1 DFQATT and CDR2 SNEGSKA (reference sequence). There are 11 residues in the CDR3. Between the trimmed V and J ends, which lost 8 bases and 2 bases, there was a span of 7 bases. CDR3 residues: CSTGPKNIQYF. The CDR3 DNA sequence: TGCAGTACAGGGCCCAAAAACATTCAGTACTTC.

V usage is TRBV20-1 and J usage is TRBJ1-4; unclear D gene. Trimming left V 2 bases short and J 11 bases short, with 9 bases between. CDR1 is DFQATT, CDR2 SNEGSKA, per germline (reference sequence). The CDR3 totals 11 residues. CDR3 protein: CSARFMHKLFF. The CDR3 nucleotides read TGCAGTGCTAGATTTATGCACAAACTGTTTTTT.

CDR3 DNA: TGTGCCAGCAGGGCAGGGGGACGTGGCTACACCTTC. This translates into CASRAGGRGYTF. V gene TRBV2 combines with J gene TRBJ1-2, with 7 positions matching TRBD1. The J segment lost 7 bases and the V segment lost 6 bases, leaving 5 bases of the junction unmatched. This CDR3 is 12 amino acids long. CDR1 SNHLY and CDR2 FYNNEI come from the germline V gene.

V and J are TRBV18 and TRBJ2-7; tentatively, D is TRBD2 (6 bases). The CDR3 length is 14 residues. V was pared by 3 bases and J by 0 bases, with 9 bases between. Germline V gene sequence: CDR1 KGHSH, CDR2 LQKENI. The CDR3 region is CASSPRDLSYEQYF. The CDR3 nucleotides read TGTGCCAGCTCACCGCGGGACCTCTCCTACGAGCAGTACTTC.

V and J are TRBV5-1 and TRBJ2-1; the match to TRBD2 covers 12 bases. The CDR3 is made up of 14 amino acids. The germline gives CDR1 SGHRS, CDR2 YFSETQ. The J segment lost 5 bases and the V segment lost 4 bases, leaving 1 base of the junction unmatched. The chain's CDR3 is CASSRLAGDNEQFF. The CDR3 DNA sequence: TGCGCCAGCAGCAGACTAGCGGGAGACAATGAGCAGTTCTTC.

V gene TRBV27 combines with J gene TRBJ1-2; D may be TRBD1 (5 bases). Germline lookup yields CDR1 MNHEY and CDR2 SMNVEV (reference sequence). This CDR3 contains 15 residues. The V end lost 4 bases, the J end lost 9 bases, and 21 bases lay between the germline ends. CDR3 bases: TGTGCCAGCAGTTCCCCGGGACTAACCCGAATGAGCTACACCTTC. It codes for CASSSPGLTRMSYTF.